This T cell receptor (beta chain) was documented in a study of T cell responses to AZD1222 COVID-19 vaccine. Study-wide results and caveats: White British people made up most donors, females outnumbered males, and clonal diversity was possibly underestimated.

Researchers grouped second doses given at about 4 or about 12 weeks into one pool. Profiled with immunoSEQ multiplex PCR; TCRdb holds only in-frame clones, not every one. The data show roughly 180,000 clones, with approximately 91% seen just once and approximately 1.8% held by the top ten. From germline, CDR1 is SGDLS and CDR2 YYNGEE. The V gene end was trimmed by 0 bases and the J gene end by 1 base; junction bases not matched to a gene: 3. This CDR3 contains 17 residues. This clone was recorded only once. Its target is not known. This chain joins TRBV9 and TRBJ2-1; 11 nucleotides line up with TRBD2. The specimen comprised peripheral blood, sampled 28 days after the second AZD1222 dose. The TCR comes from an adult who received the AZD1222 COVID-19 vaccine. The CDR3 DNA is TGTGCCAGCAGCGTAGTGGGACTAGCGGATTCCTACAATGAGCAGTTCTTC. Amino acid sequence: CASSVVGLADSYNEQFF.